The clone carrying this T cell receptor (beta chain) was counted many times. As yet, its antigen is unknown. Diagnosis of hyperthyroidism was new in patients aged 18 to 65, and its duration was under 2 months. The PBMCs were taken from approximately 11 ml of fresh peripheral blood. TCR beta CDR3 region amplification was performed from RNA transcripts. The HTBI set primed first-round TCR CDR3 RT-PCR. TCRdb re-called the multiplex PCR reads through MiXCR, storing one row per CDR3 protein. Found here are 300,000 to 450,000 distinct CDR3 sequences, less than 15% of them singletons; the top ten hold 9% to 9.5%. The sample belongs to a study of T cells in Graves' hyperthyroidism and ophthalmopathy. Study-wide findings and caveats: Among clonotypes expanded in thyroid above 0.001, most were also found in blood. For ophthalmopathy, model prediction preceded onset by a median 6.5 months.

CDR1 and CDR2 (germline): MDHEN, SYDVKM. This CDR3 has 13 amino acids. The germline V and J ends were trimmed by 3 bases and 1 base, with 6 bases remaining between them. The chain links TRBV28 to TRBJ1-1; D is unclear. This clonotype originated in a woman aged 18-29 years with Graves' hyperthyroidism. The source material was blood. Written as DNA, the CDR3 is TGTGCCAGCAGTTTTGATTCGAACACTGAAGCTTTCTTT. It specifies CASSFDSNTEAFF.